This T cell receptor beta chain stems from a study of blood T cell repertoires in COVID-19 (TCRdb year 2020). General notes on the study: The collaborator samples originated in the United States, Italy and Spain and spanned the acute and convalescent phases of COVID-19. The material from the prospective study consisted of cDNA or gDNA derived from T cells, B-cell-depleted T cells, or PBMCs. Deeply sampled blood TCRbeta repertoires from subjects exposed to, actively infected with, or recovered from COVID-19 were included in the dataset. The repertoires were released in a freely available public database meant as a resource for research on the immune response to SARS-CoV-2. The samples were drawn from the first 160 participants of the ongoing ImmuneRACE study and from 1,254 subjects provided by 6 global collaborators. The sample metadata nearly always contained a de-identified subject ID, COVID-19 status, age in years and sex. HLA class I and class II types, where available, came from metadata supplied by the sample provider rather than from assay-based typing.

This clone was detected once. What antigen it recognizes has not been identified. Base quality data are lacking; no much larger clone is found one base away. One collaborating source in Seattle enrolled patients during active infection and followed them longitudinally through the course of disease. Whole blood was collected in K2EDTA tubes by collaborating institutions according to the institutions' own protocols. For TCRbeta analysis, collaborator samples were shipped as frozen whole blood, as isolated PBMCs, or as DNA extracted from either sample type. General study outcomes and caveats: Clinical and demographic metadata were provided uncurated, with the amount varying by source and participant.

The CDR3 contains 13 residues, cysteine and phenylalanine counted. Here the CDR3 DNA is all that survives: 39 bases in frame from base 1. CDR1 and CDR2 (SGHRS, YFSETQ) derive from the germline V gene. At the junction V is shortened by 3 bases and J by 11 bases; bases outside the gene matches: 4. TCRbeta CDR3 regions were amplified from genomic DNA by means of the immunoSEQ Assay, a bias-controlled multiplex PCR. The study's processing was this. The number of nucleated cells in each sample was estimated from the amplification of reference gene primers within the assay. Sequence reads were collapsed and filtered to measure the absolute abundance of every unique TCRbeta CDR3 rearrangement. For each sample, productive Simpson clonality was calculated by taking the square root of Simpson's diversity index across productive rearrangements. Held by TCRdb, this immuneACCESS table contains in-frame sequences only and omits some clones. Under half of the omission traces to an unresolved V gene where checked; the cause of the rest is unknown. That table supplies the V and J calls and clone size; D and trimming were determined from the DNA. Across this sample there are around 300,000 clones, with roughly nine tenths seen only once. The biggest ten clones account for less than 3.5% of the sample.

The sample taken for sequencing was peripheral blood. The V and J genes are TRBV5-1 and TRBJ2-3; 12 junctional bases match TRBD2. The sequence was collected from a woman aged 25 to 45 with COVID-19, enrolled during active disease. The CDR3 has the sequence CASSWTSGEGQYF. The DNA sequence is TGCGCCAGCAGCTGGACTAGCGGGGAAGGGCAGTATTTT.